A single sample is the source of the 21 T cell receptor beta chains below, sequenced in a study of T cell changes during pregnancy in multiple sclerosis. The protocol was immunoSEQ multiplex PCR, while the TCRdb copy is restricted to in-frame clones and leaves out a portion. The profile shows 35,000 to 55,000 clones, about 88% of them singletons. This sample comprised CD4+ T cells from peripheral blood mononuclear cells, obtained after pregnancy. These receptors were obtained from a female donor with multiple sclerosis, enrolled in a pregnancy study.

The rearrangement joins TRBV4-1 to TRBJ2-1; D is unclear. V was trimmed by 1 base and J by 7 bases, leaving 17 bases between them. Germline V CDR1 and CDR2: MGHRA, YSYEKL. The CDR3 is 16 residues long. The CDR3 DNA reads as TGCGCCAGCAGCCAAGTCGACATAGTAAGTGGGAATGAGCAGTTCTTC. Translation: CASSQVDIVSGNEQFF.

The V call is TRBV7-2, the J call TRBJ2-3; 7 bases align to TRBD2. The CDR3 loop spans 17 amino acids. The V gene end was trimmed by 1 base and the J gene end by 4 bases; junction bases not matched to a gene: 11. Germline assignment: CDR1 SGHTA and CDR2 FQGNSA. The CDR3 region is CASSLEVAGSGADTQYF. CDR3 bases: TGTGCCAGCAGCTTAGAGGTTGCGGGGAGCGGGGCAGATACGCAGTATTTT.

The chain combines TRBV29-1 with TRBJ1-2; D is undetermined. The CDR3 contains 13 residues. V gave up 6 bases and J gave up 0 bases, with 11 bases separating them. Germline lookup yields CDR1 SQVTM and CDR2 ANQGSEA. The CDR3 sequence: CSVGADTNYGYTF. DNA of the CDR3: TGCAGCGTGGGAGCGGATACTAACTATGGCTACACCTTC.

The chain is built from TRBV30 and TRBJ1-3, with TRBD1 matching over 8 bases. This CDR3 contains 14 residues. Per the germline V gene, CDR1 is GTSNPN and CDR2 is SVGIG (reference sequence). The V gene end was trimmed by 5 bases and the J gene end by 5 bases; junction bases not matched to a gene: 8. CDR3 in amino acids: CAWEKTGARNTIYF. The CDR3 nucleotides are TGTGCCTGGGAAAAGACAGGGGCAAGAAACACCATATATTTT. Filled out from reference TRBV30 and TRBJ1-3, the complete variable domain reads SQTIHQWPATLVQPVGSPLSLECTVEGTSNPNLYWYRQAAGRGLQLLFYSVGIGQISSEVPQNLSASRPQDRQFILSSKKLLLSDSGFYLCAWEKTGARNTIYFGEGSWLTVV.

The chain has TRBV5-1 and TRBJ1-2; 9 nucleotides align to TRBD1. The CDR3 loop spans 13 amino acids. Germline V gives CDR1 SGHRS, CDR2 YFSETQ. J lost 6 bases, V lost 3 bases, and 3 bases had no gene match. The CDR3 DNA follows: TGCGCCAGCAGCTCCACAGGGGGCCATGGCTACACCTTC. Its protein product is CASSSTGGHGYTF.

J is TRBJ1-1 and V is TRBV5-1; 10 nucleotides align to TRBD1. Unmatched junction bases numbered 11, after V lost 5 bases and J lost 1 base. Germline V gene sequence: CDR1 SGHRS, CDR2 YFSETQ. The CDR3 runs to 17 residues. The CDR3 protein is CASRLLTGGLTNTEAFF. The CDR3 DNA reads TGCGCCAGCAGATTATTGACAGGGGGCCTGACGAACACTGAAGCTTTCTTT. The full variable domain, with the rest looked up from reference TRBV5-1 and TRBJ1-1, is KAGVTQTPRYLIKTRGQQVTLSCSPISGHRSVSWYQQTPGQGLQFLFEYFSETQRNKGNFPGRFSGRQFSNSRSEMNVSTLELGDSALYLCASRLLTGGLTNTEAFFGQGTRLTVV.

V gene TRBV5-1 combines with J gene TRBJ2-6; possible D gene TRBD2, 5 bases. Germline V gene data show CDR1 as SGHRS and CDR2 as YFSETQ. The CDR3 consists of 16 residues. With 4 bases removed from V and 0 bases from J, the gap between germline ends came to 11 bases. DNA of the CDR3: TGCGCCAGCAGCCAGAGGGTGAGCTCTGGGGCCAACGTCCTGACTTTC. Its protein product is CASSQRVSSGANVLTF.

The chain joins TRBV5-1 to TRBJ2-2; 7 nucleotides match TRBD2. The CDR3 totals 17 residues. J lost 1 base, V lost 0 bases, and 6 bases had no gene match. Germline-derived CDR1 and CDR2 are SGHRS and YFSETQ. The DNA of the CDR3 is TGCGCCAGCAGCTTGGAAAGGTCTAGCGGGAACACCGGGGAGCTGTTTTTT. Its protein product is CASSLERSSGNTGELFF.

The chain links TRBV6-6 to TRBJ1-2; TRBD1 matches at 8 bases. The germline gives CDR1 MNHNY, CDR2 SVGAGI (reference sequence). J was trimmed by 8 bases and V by 7 bases; bases with no gene match: 9. The CDR3 has 13 amino acids. In DNA, the CDR3 is TGTGCCAGCACCGTACAGGGGGTGTTGGGCTACACCTTC. Translation gives CASTVQGVLGYTF.

The chain combines TRBV12-5 with TRBJ1-1; unclear D gene. The ends were cut back, 0 bases at V and 11 bases at J, with 16 bases in the middle. This CDR3 region has 14 residues. Per the germline V gene, CDR1 is LGHNT and CDR2 is FRNRAP. DNA for the CDR3: TGTGCTAGTGGTTTGGTAAGGAAAGGTGCCGGGGCTTTCTTT. Protein: CASGLVRKGAGAFF.

The chain employs TRBV6-5 and TRBJ2-5, with D maybe TRBD2 (5 bases). Deletions cut 5 bases from V and 5 bases from J, with 9 bases between. This CDR3 has 12 residues. Germline CDR1 and CDR2: MNHEY and SVGAGI. CDR3 nucleotide sequence: TGTGCCAGCAGTAAAAGAGGGGAGACCCAGTACTTC. Translated, it gives CASSKRGETQYF.

The rearrangement uses TRBV18 and TRBJ1-3; maybe TRBD1 (5 bases). This CDR3 has 16 residues. Per the germline V gene, CDR1 is KGHSH and CDR2 is LQKENI. Trimming stripped 4 bases from V and 0 bases from J, with 13 bases between. CDR3 in DNA: TGTGCCAGCTCACTCCTAGGGGAAACCTCTGGAAACACCATATATTTT. Its protein is CASSLLGETSGNTIYF.

The CDR3 reads CASSQVGAGGPHEQFF. CDR3 in DNA: TGTGCCAGCAGCCAAGTGGGAGCGGGAGGGCCACATGAGCAGTTCTTC. The chain combines TRBV4-2 with TRBJ2-1, with TRBD2 matching over 10 bases. Per the germline V gene, CDR1 is LGHNA and CDR2 is YNFKEQ. Trimming took 1 base from V and 8 from J; bases not matched to a gene: 8. The CDR3 has 16 residues.

The chain carries TRBV5-1 and TRBJ2-3; D may be TRBD1 (6 bases). The germline V gene encodes CDR1 SGHRS and CDR2 YFSETQ. V was pared by 0 bases and J by 1 base, with 12 bases between. This CDR3 has 16 residues. For the CDR3, the DNA is TGCGCCAGCAGCTTGGGACCAGGGGAAGGCACAGATACGCAGTATTTT. This translates into CASSLGPGEGTDTQYF.

This chain joins TRBV7-5 and TRBJ2-6; TRBD2 reflects the table's D call only, with no check against the DNA. TRBV7-5 is described as a pseudogene. The length of the CDR3 is 16 residues. The CDR3 coding sequence is TGTGCCAGAACGTCAACCGGGGTTTGTGGGGCCAACGTCCTGACTTTC. This encodes CARTSTGVCGANVLTF.

The chain recombines TRBV11-2 with TRBJ2-1, with D perhaps TRBD2 (6 bases). The germline gives CDR1 SGHAT, CDR2 FQNNGV. CDR3 size: 13 residues. V lost 5 bases to trimming and J lost 8 bases, with 13 bases between them. In DNA, the CDR3 is TGTGCCAGCAGCGCAATCGGAGGGTATGAGCAGTTCTTC. Protein: CASSAIGGYEQFF.

J is TRBJ1-2 and V is TRBV11-2, with 7 bases that match TRBD1. CDR1 is SGHAT, CDR2 FQNNGV, per germline. The CDR3 is 15 amino acids. The ends lost 4 bases at V and 5 bases at J; junction bases unmatched: 10. The CDR3 DNA sequence: TGTGCCAGCAGCTCCTGGGACAGCCGGACTTATGGCTACACCTTC. Protein: CASSSWDSRTYGYTF.

The chain is built from TRBV28 and TRBJ2-3; tentative D call: TRBD2 (5 bases). CDR3 length: 14 residues. From germline, CDR1 is MDHEN and CDR2 SYDVKM. The V and J ends lost 5 bases and 5 bases respectively, with 14 bases between them. The CDR3 coding sequence is TGTGCCAGCAGTCCACCGGGGTGGAGAGATACGCAGTATTTT. Amino acid sequence: CASSPPGWRDTQYF. The full variable domain, with the rest looked up from reference TRBV28 and TRBJ2-3, is DVKVTQSSRYLVKRTGEKVFLECVQDMDHENMFWYRQDPGLGLRLIYFSYDVKMKEKGDIPEGYSVSREKKERFSLILESASTNQTSMYLCASSPPGWRDTQYFGPGTRLTVL.

The rearrangement uses TRBV11-2 and TRBJ2-7; 7 bases agree with TRBD2. The germline CDR1 and CDR2 sequences are SGHAT and FQNNGV. Trimming cost V 8 bases and J 5 bases; bases outside gene matches: 6. This CDR3 contains 12 residues. The chain's CDR3 is CASGGSGDEQYF. CDR3 bases: TGTGCCAGCGGCGGGAGTGGAGACGAGCAGTACTTC. The entire variable domain, with the rest obtained from reference TRBV11-2 and TRBJ2-7, is as follows: EAGVAQSPRYKIIEKRQSVAFWCNPISGHATLYWYQQILGQGPKLLIQFQNNGVVDDSQLPKDRFSAERLKGVDSTLKIQPAKLEDSAVYLCASGGSGDEQYFGPGTRLTVT.

J is TRBJ2-3 and V is TRBV29-1; 11 positions match TRBD2. Trimming at V came to 6 bases and at J to 3 bases, leaving 5 bases not matched to a gene. Germline V CDR1 and CDR2: SQVTM, ANQGSEA. The CDR3 is 14 amino acids. CDR3 coding DNA: TGCAGCGTCGCACTAGCGGGAGTTACAGATACGCAGTATTTT. Translated, it gives CSVALAGVTDTQYF.

The CDR3 bases are TGCGCCAGCAGCTTTACAGGGGAAGAGACCCAGTACTTC. Its translation: CASSFTGEETQYF. The chain recombines TRBV5-1 with TRBJ2-5, with 7 bases fitting TRBD1. The CDR3 contains 13 residues. The trim removed 2 bases at V and 3 bases at J, leaving 1 base unmatched. Germline V gene sequence: CDR1 SGHRS, CDR2 YFSETQ.